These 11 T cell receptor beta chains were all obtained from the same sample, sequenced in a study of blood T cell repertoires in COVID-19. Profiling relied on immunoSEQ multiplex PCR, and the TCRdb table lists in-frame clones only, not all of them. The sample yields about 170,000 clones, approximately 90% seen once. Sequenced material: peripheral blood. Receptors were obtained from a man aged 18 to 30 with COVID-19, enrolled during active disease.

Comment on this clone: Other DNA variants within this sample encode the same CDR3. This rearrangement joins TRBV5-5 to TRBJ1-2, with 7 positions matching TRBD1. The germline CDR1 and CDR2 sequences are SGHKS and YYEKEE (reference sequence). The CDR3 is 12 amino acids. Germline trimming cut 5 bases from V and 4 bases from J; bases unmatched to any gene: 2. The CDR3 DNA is TGTGCCAGCAGTCGGGACAGCTATGGCTACACCTTC. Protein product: CASSRDSYGYTF. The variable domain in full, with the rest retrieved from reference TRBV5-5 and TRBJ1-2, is DAGVTQSPTHLIKTRGQQVTLRCSPISGHKSVSWYQQVLGQGPQFIFQYYEKEERGRGNFPDRFSARQFPNYSSELNVNALLLGDSALYLCASSRDSYGYTFGSGTRLTVV.

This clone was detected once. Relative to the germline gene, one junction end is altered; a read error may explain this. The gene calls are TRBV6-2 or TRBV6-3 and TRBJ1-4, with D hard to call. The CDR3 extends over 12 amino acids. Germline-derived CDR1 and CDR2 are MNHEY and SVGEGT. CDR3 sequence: CASSYSASGLLF. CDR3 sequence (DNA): TGTGCCAGCAGTTACAGCGCCTCCGGACTGCTTTTT.

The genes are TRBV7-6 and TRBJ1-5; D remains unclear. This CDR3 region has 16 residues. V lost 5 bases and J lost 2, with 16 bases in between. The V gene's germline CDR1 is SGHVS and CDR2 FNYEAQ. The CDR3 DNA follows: TGTGCCAGCAGCCCAACAACCGGGAGTGGCAATCAGCCCCAGCATTTT. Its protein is CASSPTTGSGNQPQHF.

The DNA of the CDR3 is TGTGCCAGCAGCTTAGTTCAGGGGGCGTTCAATGAGCAGTTCTTC. It specifies CASSLVQGAFNEQFF. The chain employs TRBV7-9 and TRBJ2-1; 8 positions match TRBD1. The ends lost 1 base at V and 6 bases at J; junction bases unmatched: 5. Germline V gives CDR1 SEHNR, CDR2 FQNEAQ (reference sequence). The CDR3 is made up of 15 amino acids.

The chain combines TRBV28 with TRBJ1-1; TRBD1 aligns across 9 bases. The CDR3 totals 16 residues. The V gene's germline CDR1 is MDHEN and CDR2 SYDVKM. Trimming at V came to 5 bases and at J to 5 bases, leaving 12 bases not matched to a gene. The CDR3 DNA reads TGTGCCAGCAGTCCGGGACAGGGTTTCCTGAGGACTGAAGCTTTCTTT. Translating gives CASSPGQGFLRTEAFF.

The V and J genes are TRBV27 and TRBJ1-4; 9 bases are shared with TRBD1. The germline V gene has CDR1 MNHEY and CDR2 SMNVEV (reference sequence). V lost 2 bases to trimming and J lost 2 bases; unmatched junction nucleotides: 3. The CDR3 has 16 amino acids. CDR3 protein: CASSLNRGRTNEKLFF. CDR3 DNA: TGTGCCAGCAGTTTAAACAGGGGGCGGACTAATGAAAAACTGTTTTTT.

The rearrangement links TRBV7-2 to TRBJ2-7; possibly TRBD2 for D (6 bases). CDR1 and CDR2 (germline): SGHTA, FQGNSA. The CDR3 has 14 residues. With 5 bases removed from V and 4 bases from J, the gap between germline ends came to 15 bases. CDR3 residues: CASSAHAGPYEQYF. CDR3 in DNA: TGTGCCAGCAGCGCACACGCGGGACCGTACGAGCAGTACTTC.

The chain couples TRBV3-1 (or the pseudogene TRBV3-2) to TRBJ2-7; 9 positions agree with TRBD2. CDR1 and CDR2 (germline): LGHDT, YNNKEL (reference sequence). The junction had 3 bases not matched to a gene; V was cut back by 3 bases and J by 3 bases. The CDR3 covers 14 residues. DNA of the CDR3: TGTGCCAGCAGCCATAGTAGCGGGGGCTACGAGCAGTACTTC. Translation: CASSHSSGGYEQYF.

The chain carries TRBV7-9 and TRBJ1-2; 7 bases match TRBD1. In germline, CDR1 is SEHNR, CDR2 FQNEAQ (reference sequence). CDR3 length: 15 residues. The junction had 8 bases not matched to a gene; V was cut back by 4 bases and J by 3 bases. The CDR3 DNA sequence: TGTGCCAGCAGCTCCCGAAGACAGGGCCACTATGGCTACACCTTC. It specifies CASSSRRQGHYGYTF.

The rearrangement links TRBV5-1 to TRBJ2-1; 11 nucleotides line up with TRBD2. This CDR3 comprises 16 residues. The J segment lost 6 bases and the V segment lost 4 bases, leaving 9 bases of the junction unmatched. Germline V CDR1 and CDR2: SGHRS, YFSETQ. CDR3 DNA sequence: TGCGCCAGCAGCCCCTTAGCGGGAGGGCCGGGCAATGAGCAGTTCTTC. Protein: CASSPLAGGPGNEQFF.

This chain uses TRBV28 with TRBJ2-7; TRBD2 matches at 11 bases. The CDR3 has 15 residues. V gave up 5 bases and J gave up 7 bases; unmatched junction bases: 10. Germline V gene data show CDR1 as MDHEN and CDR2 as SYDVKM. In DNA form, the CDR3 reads TGTGCCAGCAGTCTTGGGACTAGCGGAGCCCTAGAGCAGTACTTC. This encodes CASSLGTSGALEQYF. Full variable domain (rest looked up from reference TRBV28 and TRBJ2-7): DVKVTQSSRYLVKRTGEKVFLECVQDMDHENMFWYRQDPGLGLRLIYFSYDVKMKEKGDIPEGYSVSREKKERFSLILESASTNQTSMYLCASSLGTSGALEQYFGPGTRLTVT.